The rows below give T cell receptor beta chains drawn from one sample of a study of post-analysis software for immune sequencing data. TCRdb ran MiXCR on the PCR reads and lists one entry per CDR3 protein. The data contain about 150,000 distinct CDR3 sequences, approximately 31% of them singletons. Sequenced material: blood. The receptors here all came from a girl aged 10 to 17 with multiple sclerosis. CDR3s include the opening cysteine and the closing phenylalanine or tryptophan. A D gene is named only where the DNA matches it firmly. Size values are once, few and many counts, or a class for expanded clones, and some rows have none.

v_call	clone_size	d_call	j_call	cdr3_nt	cdr3_aa
TRBV21-1	few	.	TRBJ2-1	TGTGCCAGCAGCAAGGGGATTGGGACTAGCGGGAGTCATGAGCAGTTCTTC	CASSKGIGTSGSHEQFF
TRBV28	once	.	TRBJ1-1	TGTGCCAGCACGGAGGGGAGGGGTGTCACTGAAGCTTTCTTT	CASTEGRGVTEAFF
TRBV7-8	few	.	TRBJ2-7	TGTGCCAGCATGGGGTCGGAGAACTACGAGCAGTACTTC	CASMGSENYEQYF
TRBV7-2	many	.	TRBJ2-7	TGTGCCAGCAGTTCCGGTCAAGTCGCATCCTACGAGCAGTACTTC	CASSSGQVASYEQYF
TRBV18	few	.	TRBJ2-5	TGTGCCAGCTCACCACCTCTCGGAGAGACCCAGTACTTC	CASSPPLGETQYF
TRBV10-3	once	TRBD1	TRBJ2-1	TGTGCCATCAGTGATCTTACAGGGGACCCCTACAATGAGCAGTTCTTC	CAISDLTGDPYNEQFF
TRBV10-3	many	TRBD2	TRBJ2-5	TGTGCCATCAGGACTAGCGGGAGGAGTCAAGAGACCCAGTACTTC	CAIRTSGRSQETQYF
TRBV20-1	.	.	TRBJ1-5	TGCAGTGCTAGAGATATTATTCAAAGGGAAATCAATCAGCCCCAGCATTTT	CSARDIIQREINQPQHF
TRBV12-3/TRBV12-4	.	TRBD2	TRBJ2-1	TGTGCCAGCAGTCTTTTTCCAGCGGGAGAATCAAGTGAGCAGTTCTTC	CASSLFPAGESSEQFF
TRBV5-1	few	.	TRBJ2-2	TGCGCCAGCAGCTTAGAGGCCGGGGAGCTGTTTTTT	CASSLEAGELFF
TRBV12-3/TRBV12-4	many	TRBD2	TRBJ2-1	TGTGCCAGCAAACTAGCGGGAGGAAATGAGCAGTTCTTC	CASKLAGGNEQFF
TRBV12-3/TRBV12-4	.	.	TRBJ2-3	TGTGCCGGCAGTCCCAACCCCGGGACACTCGCTCAAGATACGCGGTATTTT	CAGSPNPGTLAQDTRYF
TRBV12-3/TRBV12-4	.	.	TRBJ1-1	TGTGCCAGCAGTTCCTACAGGCTGGGGAAAAACACTGAAGCTTTCTTT	CASSSYRLGKNTEAFF
TRBV20-1	few	TRBD1	TRBJ2-7	TGCAGTGCTAGTTCTGGGGACAGCGTACTTTACGAGCAGTACTTC	CSASSGDSVLYEQYF
TRBV10-3	.	.	TRBJ2-7	TGTGCCATCAGTGATGTGGGAACGTACGAGCAGTACTTC	CAISDVGTYEQYF
TRBV5-1	.	TRBD2	TRBJ2-7	TGCGCCAGCAGCTTACTAGCGGGAGAAGGGGCTGAGCAGTACTTC	CASSLLAGEGAEQYF
TRBV20-1	.	.	TRBJ2-7	TGCAGTGCTAGAGATCAGAGGGAAGATAGGCCCCACGAGCAGTACTTC	CSARDQREDRPHEQYF
TRBV20-1	.	TRBD1	TRBJ1-5	TGCAGTGCTTCCGGGACAGGGCATCAGCCCCAGCATTTT	CSASGTGHQPQHF
TRBV12-3/TRBV12-4	few	.	TRBJ2-3	TGTGCCAGCAGTTTAGCCCTTTTACATGGGATAGATCCTGGCTCTAGCACAGATACGCAGTATTTT	CASSLALLHGIDPGSSTDTQYF
TRBV27	.	.	TRBJ1-6	TGTGCCAGCAGTCCGATCCGTTGGACAGAAGAGGGAAATAATTCACCCCTCCACTTT	CASSPIRWTEEGNNSPLHF
TRBV2	few	TRBD1	TRBJ1-2	TGTGCCAGCAGACGCCGGGACAGTGTGGATGGCTACACCTTC	CASRRRDSVDGYTF
TRBV5-1	few	.	TRBJ2-5	TGCGCCAGCAGCCTCGGGGCAGTCCAAGAGACCCAGTACTTC	CASSLGAVQETQYF